The 27 T cell receptor beta chains below were found in one sample sequenced in a study of T cells in Graves' hyperthyroidism and ophthalmopathy. Researchers took RNA transcripts and amplified the TCR beta CDR3 regions from them. The HTBI set primed first-round TCR CDR3 RT-PCR. TCRdb reanalysed the multiplex PCR reads using MiXCR and keeps one entry per CDR3 protein. The table records about 350,000 distinct CDR3 sequences, about 15% of them present only once. The sequenced material came from blood. The origin of the receptors is a woman aged 25 to 39 with Graves' hyperthyroidism.

This clonotype was counted ten times or more. The CDR3 reads CSLFRTDSNQPQHF. The CDR3 DNA is TGCAGTCTATTCCGGACGGATAGCAATCAGCCCCAGCATTTT. The chain couples TRBV20-1 to TRBJ1-5; no reliable D call. The germline gives CDR1 DFQATT, CDR2 SNEGSKA (reference sequence). The CDR3 covers 14 residues. Trimming removed 8 bases at V and 0 bases at J, with 14 bases between.

The rearrangement joins TRBV4-3 to TRBJ2-5; D may be TRBD1 or TRBD2 (5 bases each). Looked up from germline, CDR1 is LGHNA and CDR2 is YSLEER. Trimming left V 1 base short and J 6 bases short, with 21 bases between. The CDR3 consists of 17 residues. CDR3 coding DNA: TGCGCCAGCAGCCAAGCTTTAATACCCGACAGAGGGCAGACCCAGTACTTC. Translated: CASSQALIPDRGQTQYF.

Many counts were recorded for this clonotype. The V gene is TRBV2, the J gene TRBJ2-7; 7 bases map to TRBD1. Germline V gene lookup returns CDR1 SNHLY and CDR2 FYNNEI. This CDR3 region has 14 residues. Trimming cost V 3 bases and J 2 bases; bases outside gene matches: 4. The CDR3 nucleotides are TGTGCCAGCAGTGACCGGGACAGTCCCTACGAGCAGTACTTC. Protein product: CASSDRDSPYEQYF.

This clonotype was observed a few times. Possible read error: a much larger clone is one base away. V gene TRBV3-1 combines with J gene TRBJ2-5; D gene unclear. The CDR3 sequence is 15 residues long. The germline V gene encodes CDR1 LGHDT and CDR2 YNNKEL (reference sequence). CDR3 sequence reads: CAGSLRSLGRETQYF. The CDR3 DNA is TGTGCCGGCAGCCTGAGGAGCTTGGGCAGGGAGACCCAGTACTTC.

The chain joins TRBV6-1 to TRBJ2-2; tentatively, D is TRBD1 (5 bases). Germline assignment: CDR1 MNHNS and CDR2 SASEGT. This CDR3 comprises 16 residues. V was pared by 6 bases and J by 5 bases, with 19 bases between. CDR3 nucleotides: TGTGCCAGCAGACCAACAACAGGAGTAATTACCGGGGAGCTGTTTTTT. It codes for CASRPTTGVITGELFF.

This clonotype was seen ten or more times. The genes are TRBV6-1 and TRBJ1-2, with TRBD1 matching 11 bases. Trimming removed 5 bases from V and 6 bases from J; junction bases left unmatched: 8. Germline-derived CDR1 and CDR2 are MNHNS and SASEGT. The CDR3 extends over 15 amino acids. The CDR3 region has the DNA TGTGCCAGCAGTATTGGACAGGGGGCGGTAGATGGCTACACCTTC. It codes for CASSIGQGAVDGYTF.

This clonotype was found a few times. The rearrangement links TRBV4-1 to TRBJ1-2; D call uncertain. The germline V and J ends were trimmed by 6 bases and 5 bases, with 19 bases remaining between them. CDR1 is MGHRA and CDR2 is YSYEKL in the germline V gene. The CDR3 contains 15 residues. The DNA of the CDR3 is TGCGCCAGCAGTCCTGCTGAAGAGTACGTATATGGCTACACCTTC. Amino acid sequence: CASSPAEEYVYGYTF.

The rearrangement uses TRBV10-1 and TRBJ2-2, with 14 bases fitting TRBD2. Per germline, CDR1 WNHNN and CDR2 SYGVQD (reference sequence). The CDR3 is 18 amino acids. J lost 5 bases, V lost 3 bases, and 8 bases had no gene match. CDR3 sequence (DNA): TGCGCCAGCAGTGACCCGGGACTAGCGGGAGAGGTTACCGGGGAGCTGTTTTTT. It specifies CASSDPGLAGEVTGELFF.

This clonotype was seen more than once but under ten times. The rearrangement uses TRBV4-3 and TRBJ1-5; D ambiguous. Germline lookup yields CDR1 LGHNA and CDR2 YSLEER. This CDR3 region has 15 residues. Deletions cut 3 bases from V and 0 bases from J, with 9 bases between. The CDR3 is CASSQEMNSNQPQHF. CDR3 DNA: TGCGCCAGCAGCCAGGAGATGAATAGCAATCAGCCCCAGCATTTT.

This clonotype showed up just a few times. One end of the junction varies from germline; a read error may be responsible. V and J are TRBV6-2 or TRBV6-3 and TRBJ2-7, with 11 bases identical to TRBD1. CDR3 length: 19 amino acids. In germline, CDR1 is MNHEY, CDR2 SVGEGT. The CDR3 DNA reads TGTGCCAGCGGTTACGAGGACAGGGGGCCGTGGCTAGCGTTATACGAGCAGTACTTC. Translated: CASGYEDRGPWLALYEQYF.

The genes are TRBV29-1 and TRBJ2-7, with D unclear. Trimming stripped 5 bases from V and 3 bases from J, with 8 bases between. The CDR3 is 11 amino acids. Germline loops: CDR1 SQVTM, CDR2 ANQGSEA. CDR3 DNA sequence: TGCAGCGTTACTGACGGCTACGAGCAGTACTTC. This translates into CSVTDGYEQYF.

This clonotype came up many times. It is unclear where the CDR3 begins or ends on the DNA, so no DNA is shown, and the CDR3 is as TCRdb lists it. This rearrangement joins TRBV6-1 to TRBJ1-1; the table's D call, TRBD1, has no DNA check behind it. Per germline, CDR1 MNHNS and CDR2 SASEGT. Counting both end residues, the CDR3 totals 13 amino acids. CDR3 region: CASSEVGTGSCFF.

V is TRBV9 and J is TRBJ2-7; 13 bases match TRBD2. V gave up 3 bases and J gave up 6 bases; unmatched junction bases: 9. Per the germline V gene, CDR1 is SGDLS and CDR2 is YYNGEE. CDR3 length: 16 amino acids. The CDR3 region has the DNA TGTGCCAGCAGCGGATACTCAGGGACTAGCGGGACCGAGCAGTACTTC. Its protein is CASSGYSGTSGTEQYF. Drawing the rest from reference TRBV9 and TRBJ2-7, the complete variable domain is DSGVTQTPKHLITATGQRVTLRCSPRSGDLSVYWYQQSLDQGLQFLIQYYNGEERAKGNILERFSAQQFPDLHSELNLSSLELGDSALYFCASSGYSGTSGTEQYFGPGTRLTVT.

There are many counts of this clonotype. This sequence joins TRBV6-1 and TRBJ2-1; perhaps TRBD1 as D (6 bases). V was pared by 4 bases and J by 1 base, with 14 bases between. The CDR3 has 16 residues. Germline V gene sequence: CDR1 MNHNS, CDR2 SASEGT. As DNA, the CDR3 is TGTGCCAGCAGTGTCCCCACCAGGGGATCCTACAATGAGCAGTTCTTC. Its protein product is CASSVPTRGSYNEQFF.

This clonotype was counted ten times or more. This chain connects TRBV15 to TRBJ2-3; D is perhaps TRBD1 (5 bases). Looked up from germline, CDR1 is LNHNV and CDR2 is YYDKDF (reference sequence). The CDR3 consists of 13 residues. Deletions cut 0 bases from V and 8 bases from J, with 9 bases between. The CDR3 region has the DNA TGTGCCACCAGCAGAGACAGGGAACCTACGCAGTATTTT. Residues: CATSRDREPTQYF.

This clonotype was seen more than once but under ten times. The chain recombines TRBV12-3 or TRBV12-4 with TRBJ1-6; tentative D call: TRBD1 (5 bases). Deletions cut 8 bases from V and 7 bases from J, with 9 bases between. This CDR3 region has 12 residues. The CDR3 DNA follows: TGTGCCAGCGGGACGGTCAATTCACCCCTCCACTTT. This encodes CASGTVNSPLHF.

In this sample, this clonotype turned up a few times. V is TRBV28 and J is TRBJ2-1, with 9 bases identical to TRBD2. Germline trimming cut 8 bases from V and 9 bases from J; bases unmatched to any gene: 11. This CDR3 region has 14 residues. Germline V lookup: CDR1 MDHEN, CDR2 SYDVKM. This CDR3 reads CASVKSGRRGEQFF. In DNA form, the CDR3 reads TGTGCCAGCGTTAAAAGCGGGAGGAGGGGTGAGCAGTTCTTC.

In its sample, this clonotype was seen a few times. This rearrangement joins TRBV28 to TRBJ2-4, with 9 bases identical to TRBD1. Germline V gene lookup returns CDR1 MDHEN and CDR2 SYDVKM. The CDR3 contains 14 residues. Trimming cost V 5 bases and J 7 bases; bases outside gene matches: 6. In nucleotides, the CDR3 is TGTGCCAGCAGTCCCGGACAGGGGAACAACATTCAGTACTTC. This encodes CASSPGQGNNIQYF.

This chain links TRBV20-1 with TRBJ2-1; D is uncertain. Germline V lookup: CDR1 DFQATT, CDR2 SNEGSKA (reference sequence). The V gene lost 2 bases and the J gene lost 7 bases, with 12 bases spanning the gap. The CDR3 contains 13 residues. The CDR3 DNA sequence: TGCAGTGCTAGACTATCTTACGGAAATGAGCAGTTCTTC. Amino acid sequence: CSARLSYGNEQFF.

This clonotype was seen ten or more times. This chain uses TRBV18 with TRBJ2-3, with 7 bases aligning to TRBD2. CDR1 KGHSH and CDR2 LQKENI come from the germline V gene. V dropped 0 bases and J dropped 4; count of bases not matched to a gene: 7. The CDR3 runs to 16 residues. This CDR3 is CASSPPSGAPPDTQYF. The CDR3 DNA is TGTGCCAGCTCACCACCGAGCGGGGCCCCCCCAGATACGCAGTATTTT.

This clonotype was seen at least ten times. The V call is TRBV3-1, the J call TRBJ1-1; D is undetermined. The germline CDR1 and CDR2 sequences are LGHDT and YNNKEL (reference sequence). Trimming cost V 0 bases and J 8 bases, with 13 bases left between them. The CDR3 is made up of 14 amino acids. This CDR3 is CASSQDQVRYEAFF. In DNA form, the CDR3 reads TGTGCCAGCAGCCAAGATCAGGTCAGGTACGAAGCTTTCTTT.

This clonotype has more than one count but fewer than ten. The chain links TRBV12-3 or TRBV12-4 to TRBJ1-2, with no clear D. The CDR3 loop spans 12 amino acids. V lost 5 bases and J 4 bases, leaving 8 bases between the germline ends. The CDR3 loop reads CASSGSAYGYTF. CDR3 nucleotides: TGTGCCAGCAGTGGGAGTGCCTATGGCTACACCTTC.

This clonotype was recorded many times. The chain carries TRBV27 and TRBJ2-7, with TRBD1 identical over 8 bases. The V segment lost 3 bases and the J segment 2 bases; nucleotides outside the gene matches: 6. The CDR3 runs 15 residues. Germline V gene lookup returns CDR1 MNHEY and CDR2 SMNVEV (reference sequence). The CDR3 reads CASSFGQGAAYEQYF. The CDR3 DNA reads TGTGCCAGCAGTTTTGGTCAGGGGGCCGCCTACGAGCAGTACTTC.

This clonotype was recorded a few times. The CDR3 DNA reads TGTGCCAGCTCACCCAGGGATAAACGCTACGAGCAGTACTTC. Translated, it gives CASSPRDKRYEQYF. V usage is TRBV18 and J usage is TRBJ2-7; D is perhaps TRBD1 (5 bases). The CDR3 totals 14 residues. Germline V gene sequence: CDR1 KGHSH, CDR2 LQKENI. Trimming cost V 3 bases and J 3 bases, with 12 bases left between them.

This clonotype was detected ten times or more. This chain uses TRBV25-1 with TRBJ1-1; 7 bases are shared with TRBD1. Germline CDR1 is MGHDK and CDR2 is SYGVNS. The CDR3 extends over 16 amino acids. The junction had 11 bases not matched to a gene; V was cut back by 3 bases and J by 4 bases. CDR3 loop: CASSDRGISLITEAFF. The CDR3 bases are TGTGCCAGCAGTGACAGGGGGATTTCCTTGATCACTGAAGCTTTCTTT. The full variable domain, its missing parts supplied by reference TRBV25-1 and TRBJ1-1, is EADIYQTPRYLVIGTGKKITLECSQTMGHDKMYWYQQDPGMELHLIHYSYGVNSTEKGDLSSESTVSRIRTEHFPLTLESARPSHTSQYLCASSDRGISLITEAFFGQGTRLTVV.

The V call is TRBV30, the J call TRBJ2-2, with no clear D. V lost 1 base and J lost 6, with 15 bases in between. CDR3 size: 15 residues. Germline assignment: CDR1 GTSNPN and CDR2 SVGIG (reference sequence). CDR3 sequence (DNA): TGTGCCTGGAGTGGAAGTCACGCTGGGTCCGGGGAGCTGTTTTTT. This encodes CAWSGSHAGSGELFF.

At least ten counts were recorded for this clonotype. The chain recombines TRBV19 with TRBJ1-5; D not certain. V lost 9 bases, J lost 5 bases, and 5 bases lay in between. This CDR3 region has 10 residues. Looked up from germline, CDR1 is LNHDA and CDR2 is SQIVND (reference sequence). CDR3 in DNA: TGTGCCAGCGGGGATCAGCCCCAGCATTTT. It translates to CASGDQPQHF.